This T cell receptor (beta chain) originates from a study of cytomegalovirus exposure and HLA in healthy donors. Study-wide results and limits: Generally TCR sequences proved uncommon, though certain public TCRs appeared in numerous donors. Later analysis demonstrated an association between a missense DCLRE1C variant and TCR beta V- and J-gene trimming. Reportedly, cytomegalovirus status was diagnosed with high sensitivity and specificity.

About this clone: The antigen is unknown.

Among the donors, all were healthy bone marrow donors. With 4 bases clipped from V and 7 bases from J, the junction kept 9 bases outside the gene matches. The CDR3 runs 15 residues. Germline V lookup: CDR1 LNHDA, CDR2 SQIVND (reference sequence). The PCR used 60 Vbeta and 13 Jbeta primers. Repertoires were generated with immunoSEQ multiplex PCR, while TCRdb's copy carries only in-frame clones and drops some. The table has under 200,000 clones, around 80% seen once. The material sequenced was PBMCs. This chain connects TRBV19 to TRBJ1-4, with 7 bases identical to TRBD1. The source is a woman between 50 and 59 years old in good health and CMV-seronegative. CDR3 in amino acids: CASSTRTGAGEKLFF. CDR3 sequence (DNA): TGTGCCAGTAGTACTAGGACAGGCGCGGGTGAAAAACTGTTTTTT.